This is a list of T cell receptor beta chains from one sample in a study of tumor and adjacent non-tumor tissue in lung cancer. TCRdb reprocessed the multiplex PCR reads with MiXCR, giving one entry per CDR3 protein. The table has 120,000 or so distinct CDR3 sequences, approximately 66% seen once; the top ten hold around 13%. The sequenced sample consisted of lung tumor tissue. The receptors originated from a man aged 30-40 years with non-small cell lung cancer. Each CDR3 is given with its conserved first and last residue. The order of the fields is CDR3 length, J gene, clone size, D gene, V gene, CDR3 protein, CDR3 DNA. D genes are given only for firm matches. Clone size is stated in some rows and not others, as once, few, many or a class when expanded.

CDR3 length: 15; J gene: TRBJ1-2; clone size: -; D gene: -; V gene: TRBV11-3; CDR3 protein: CASSLGSMVGYGYTF; CDR3 DNA: TGTGCCAGCAGCTTAGGCAGCATGGTCGGCTATGGCTACACCTTC
CDR3 length: 15; J gene: TRBJ2-7; clone size: -; D gene: TRBD1; V gene: TRBV20-1; CDR3 protein: CSVGAQGTAKGEQYF; CDR3 DNA: TGCAGTGTTGGAGCTCAAGGGACAGCCAAGGGGGAGCAGTACTTC
CDR3 length: 11; J gene: TRBJ2-7; clone size: -; D gene: -; V gene: TRBV20-1; CDR3 protein: CSARGLDEQYF; CDR3 DNA: TGCAGTGCTAGAGGTCTCGACGAGCAGTACTTC
CDR3 length: 13; J gene: TRBJ2-7; clone size: many; D gene: -; V gene: TRBV6-6; CDR3 protein: CASSYSRVYEQYF; CDR3 DNA: TGTGCCAGCAGTTACTCGAGGGTCTACGAGCAGTACTTC
CDR3 length: 14; J gene: TRBJ2-3; clone size: -; D gene: TRBD1; V gene: TRBV20-1; CDR3 protein: CNAQTGISTDTQCF; CDR3 DNA: TGCAATGCCCAGACAGGGATTAGCACAGATACGCAGTGTTTT
CDR3 length: 16; J gene: TRBJ2-3; clone size: -; D gene: TRBD2; V gene: TRBV20-1; CDR3 protein: CSARDRAGGPIDMQYF; CDR3 DNA: TGCAGTGCTAGAGATCGAGCGGGAGGGCCGATAGATATGCAGTATTTT
CDR3 length: 15; J gene: TRBJ1-2; clone size: -; D gene: -; V gene: TRBV6-5; CDR3 protein: CASSYSVRGYHGYTF; CDR3 DNA: TGTGCCAGCAGTTACTCGGTCAGAGGATACCATGGCTACACCTTC
CDR3 length: 13; J gene: TRBJ2-3; clone size: -; D gene: -; V gene: TRBV6-1; CDR3 protein: CATHRPDTNTQYF; CDR3 DNA: TGTGCCACCCATCGGCCGGACACAAATACGCAGTATTTT
CDR3 length: 15; J gene: TRBJ2-1; clone size: -; D gene: -; V gene: TRBV5-1; CDR3 protein: CASTPPAGIYNEQFF; CDR3 DNA: TGCGCCAGCACCCCCCCGGCGGGGATCTACAATGAGCAGTTCTTC
CDR3 length: 14; J gene: TRBJ1-4; clone size: many; D gene: -; V gene: TRBV20-1; CDR3 protein: CSAPRPSTNEKLFF; CDR3 DNA: TGCAGTGCTCCGAGGCCTTCAACTAATGAAAAACTGTTTTTT
CDR3 length: 17; J gene: TRBJ2-1; clone size: -; D gene: TRBD2; V gene: TRBV12-3/TRBV12-4; CDR3 protein: CASSLGLAGGSGRKQFF; CDR3 DNA: TGTGCCAGCAGTTTAGGACTAGCGGGAGGGTCAGGCAGGAAGCAGTTCTTC
CDR3 length: 13; J gene: TRBJ2-1; clone size: -; D gene: -; V gene: TRBV29-1; CDR3 protein: CSVVRQGEGEQFF; CDR3 DNA: TGCAGTGTAGTCCGGCAGGGGGAGGGTGAGCAGTTCTTC
CDR3 length: 14; J gene: TRBJ2-7; clone size: -; D gene: -; V gene: TRBV11-2; CDR3 protein: CASRRGASSYDQYF; CDR3 DNA: TGCGCCAGCAGAAGAGGGGCGAGCTCCTACGATCAGTACTTC
CDR3 length: 15; J gene: TRBJ2-7; clone size: -; D gene: -; V gene: TRBV6-6; CDR3 protein: CASSYPPPGRAEQYF; CDR3 DNA: TGTGCCAGCAGTTACCCCCCCCCAGGCAGGGCCGAGCAGTATTTC
CDR3 length: 10; J gene: TRBJ2-1; clone size: -; D gene: -; V gene: TRBV29-1; CDR3 protein: CNVLSIELFF; CDR3 DNA: TGCAACGTTCTATCTATTGAGCTGTTCTTC
CDR3 length: 14; J gene: TRBJ2-1; clone size: -; D gene: TRBD1; V gene: TRBV7-9; CDR3 protein: CASSLRQGRNEQFF; CDR3 DNA: TGTGCCAGCAGCCTAAGACAGGGACGGAACGAGCAGTTCTTC
CDR3 length: 16; J gene: TRBJ2-1; clone size: -; D gene: -; V gene: TRBV11-2; CDR3 protein: CDGSLYASASYNEQFF; CDR3 DNA: TGTGACGGCAGCTTGTATGCTAGCGCGTCCTACAATGAGCAGTTCTTC
CDR3 length: 15; J gene: TRBJ1-6; clone size: once; D gene: TRBD1; V gene: TRBV6-4; CDR3 protein: CASSAPGQGSSPLHF; CDR3 DNA: TGTGCCAGCAGTGCGCCGGGACAGGGGTCTTCACCCCTCCACTTT
CDR3 length: 16; J gene: TRBJ2-4; clone size: many; D gene: TRBD1; V gene: TRBV20-1; CDR3 protein: CSASRRTGSAKNIQYF; CDR3 DNA: TGCAGTGCTAGCCGAAGGACAGGGTCAGCCAAAAACATTCAGTACTTC
CDR3 length: 13; J gene: TRBJ2-7; clone size: -; D gene: -; V gene: TRBV20-1; CDR3 protein: CSAGCWNSYEQYF; CDR3 DNA: TGCAGTGCTGGTTGTTGGAACTCCTACGAGCAGTACTTC
CDR3 length: 21; J gene: TRBJ2-5; clone size: -; D gene: TRBD2; V gene: TRBV13; CDR3 protein: CASSSTRTSGRTHQEGETQYF; CDR3 DNA: TGTGCCAGCAGCTCCACCCGGACTAGCGGGAGGACTCACCAAGAAGGAGAGACCCAGTACTTC
CDR3 length: 18; J gene: TRBJ1-6; clone size: -; D gene: -; V gene: TRBV6-1; CDR3 protein: CASTPRSDSSSYNSPLHF; CDR3 DNA: TGTGCCAGCACCCCCAGGAGCGACTCGAGCTCCTATAATTCACCGCTCCACTTT
CDR3 length: 14; J gene: TRBJ2-5; clone size: -; D gene: TRBD1; V gene: TRBV11-2; CDR3 protein: CASRLGTGQETQYF; CDR3 DNA: TGTGCCAGCCGATTAGGGACAGGCCAAGAAACCCAGTACTTC
CDR3 length: 15; J gene: TRBJ2-1; clone size: -; D gene: -; V gene: TRBV4-2; CDR3 protein: CASSQPGTVYNEEFF; CDR3 DNA: TGTGCCAGCAGCCAACCGGGAACGGTATACAATGAGGAGTTCTTC
CDR3 length: 15; J gene: TRBJ1-2; clone size: many; D gene: TRBD1; V gene: TRBV20-1; CDR3 protein: CSASGFDRVDYGYTF; CDR3 DNA: TGCAGTGCTAGTGGTTTTGACAGGGTGGACTATGGCTACACCTTC
CDR3 length: 13; J gene: TRBJ2-5; clone size: -; D gene: -; V gene: TRBV20-1; CDR3 protein: CSASSGGAETQYF; CDR3 DNA: TGCAGTGCTAGTTCGGGGGGCGCGGAGACCCAGTATTTC
CDR3 length: 14; J gene: TRBJ2-3; clone size: few; D gene: -; V gene: TRBV5-1; CDR3 protein: CASSFRGPTDTQYF; CDR3 DNA: TGCGCCAGCAGCTTCAGGGGACCCACAGATACGCAGTATTTT
CDR3 length: 12; J gene: TRBJ2-3; clone size: -; D gene: -; V gene: TRBV20-1; CDR3 protein: CNARVGGDTQYF; CDR3 DNA: TGCAATGCTAGAGTAGGGGGAGATACGCAGTATTTT
CDR3 length: 16; J gene: TRBJ2-7; clone size: -; D gene: TRBD1; V gene: TRBV5-6; CDR3 protein: CASSRRQGGHSYEQYF; CDR3 DNA: TGTGCCAGCAGTCGACGACAGGGGGGCCATTCCTATGAGCAATACTTC
CDR3 length: 18; J gene: TRBJ2-3; clone size: -; D gene: -; V gene: TRBV20-1; CDR3 protein: CGARCNQGGSYKTDTQYF; CDR3 DNA: TGCGGTGCTAGATGCAATCAGGGGGGCTCGTATAAGACAGATACACAGTATTTT
CDR3 length: 17; J gene: TRBJ2-2; clone size: -; D gene: -; V gene: TRBV4-3; CDR3 protein: CASSQDARTRNTGELFF; CDR3 DNA: TGTGCCAGCAGCCAAGACGCCCGAACTCGGAACACCGGGGAGTTGTTTTTT
CDR3 length: 13; J gene: TRBJ2-7; clone size: many; D gene: -; V gene: TRBV5-6; CDR3 protein: CASSLGGGGEQYF; CDR3 DNA: TGTGCCAGCAGCTTGGGGGGCGGAGGCGAGCAGTACTTC
CDR3 length: 15; J gene: TRBJ2-2; clone size: many; D gene: -; V gene: TRBV4-1; CDR3 protein: CASSQNGAVTGELFF; CDR3 DNA: TGCGCCAGCAGCCAAAACGGCGCGGTCACCGGGGAGCTGTTTTTT